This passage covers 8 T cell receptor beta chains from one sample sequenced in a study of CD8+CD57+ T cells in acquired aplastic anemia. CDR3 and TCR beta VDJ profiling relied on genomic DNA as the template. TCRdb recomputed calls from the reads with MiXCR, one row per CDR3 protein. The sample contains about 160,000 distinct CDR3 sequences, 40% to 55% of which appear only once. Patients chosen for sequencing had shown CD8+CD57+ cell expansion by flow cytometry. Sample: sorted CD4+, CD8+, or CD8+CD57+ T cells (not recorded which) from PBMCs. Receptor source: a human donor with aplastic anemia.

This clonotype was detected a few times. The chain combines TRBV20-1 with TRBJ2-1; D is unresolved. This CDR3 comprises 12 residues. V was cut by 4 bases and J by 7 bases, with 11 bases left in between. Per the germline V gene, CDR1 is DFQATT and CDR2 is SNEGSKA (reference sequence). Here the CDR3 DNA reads TGCAGTGCTACCGACGAAGGAAATGAGCAGTTCTTC. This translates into CSATDEGNEQFF.

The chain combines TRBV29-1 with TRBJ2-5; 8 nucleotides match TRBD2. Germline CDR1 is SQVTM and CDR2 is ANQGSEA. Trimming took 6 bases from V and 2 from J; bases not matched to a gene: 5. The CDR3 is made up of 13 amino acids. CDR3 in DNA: TGCAGCGTCTCAGCGGGGGCACAAGAGACCCAGTACTTC. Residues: CSVSAGAQETQYF.

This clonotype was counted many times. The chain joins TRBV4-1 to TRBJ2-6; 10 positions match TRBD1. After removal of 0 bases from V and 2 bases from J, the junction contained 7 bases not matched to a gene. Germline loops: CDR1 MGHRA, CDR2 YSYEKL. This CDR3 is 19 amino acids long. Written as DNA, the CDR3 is TGCGCCAGCAGCCAAGACCATTCCGGGACAGGGGCTGGGGCCAACGTCCTGACTTTC. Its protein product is CASSQDHSGTGAGANVLTF.

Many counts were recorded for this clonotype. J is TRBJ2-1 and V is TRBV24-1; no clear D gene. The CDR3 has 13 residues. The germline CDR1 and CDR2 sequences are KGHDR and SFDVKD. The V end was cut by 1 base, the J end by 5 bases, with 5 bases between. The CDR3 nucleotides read TGTGCCACCAGTGATTTCGGTAACAATGAGCAGTTCTTC. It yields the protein CATSDFGNNEQFF.

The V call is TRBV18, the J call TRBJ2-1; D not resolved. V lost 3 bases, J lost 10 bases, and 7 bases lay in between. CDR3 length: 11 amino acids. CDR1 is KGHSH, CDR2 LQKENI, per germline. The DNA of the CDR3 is TGTGCCAGCTCACCGGAGACCGAGCAGTTCTTC. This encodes CASSPETEQFF.

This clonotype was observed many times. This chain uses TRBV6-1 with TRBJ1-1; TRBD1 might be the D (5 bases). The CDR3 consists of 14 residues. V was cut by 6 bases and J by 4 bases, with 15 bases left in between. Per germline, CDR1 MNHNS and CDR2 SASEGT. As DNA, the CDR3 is TGTGCCAGCAGCCCTCAATGGAGGGGCACTGAAGCTTTCTTT. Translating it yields CASSPQWRGTEAFF.

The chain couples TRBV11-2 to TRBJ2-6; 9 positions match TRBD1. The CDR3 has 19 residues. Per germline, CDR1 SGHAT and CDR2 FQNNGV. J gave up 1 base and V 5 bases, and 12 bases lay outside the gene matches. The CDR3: CASSPRLGQGVSGANVLTF. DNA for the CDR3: TGTGCCAGCAGCCCAAGGTTGGGACAGGGCGTATCTGGGGCCAACGTCCTGACTTTC.

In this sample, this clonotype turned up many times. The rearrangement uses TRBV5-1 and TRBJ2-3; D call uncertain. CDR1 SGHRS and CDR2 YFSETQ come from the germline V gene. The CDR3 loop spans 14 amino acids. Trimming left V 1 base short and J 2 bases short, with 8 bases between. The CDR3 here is CASSLSQPTDTQYF. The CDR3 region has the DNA TGCGCCAGCAGCTTGAGTCAGCCCACAGATACGCAGTATTTT.